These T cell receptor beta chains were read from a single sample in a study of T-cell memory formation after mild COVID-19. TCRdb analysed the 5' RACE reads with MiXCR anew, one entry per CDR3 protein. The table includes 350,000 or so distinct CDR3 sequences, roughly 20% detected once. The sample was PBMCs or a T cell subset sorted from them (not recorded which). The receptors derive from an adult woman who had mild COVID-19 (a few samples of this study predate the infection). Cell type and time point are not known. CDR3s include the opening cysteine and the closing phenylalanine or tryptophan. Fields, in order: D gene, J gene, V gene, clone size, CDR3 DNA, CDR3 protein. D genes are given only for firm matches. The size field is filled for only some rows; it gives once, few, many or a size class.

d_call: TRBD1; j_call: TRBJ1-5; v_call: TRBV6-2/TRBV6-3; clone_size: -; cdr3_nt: TGTGCCAGCAGTTATGGGACAGGGGACCAGCCCCAGCATTTT; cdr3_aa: CASSYGTGDQPQHF
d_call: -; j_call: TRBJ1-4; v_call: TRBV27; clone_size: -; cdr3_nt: TGTGCCAGCAGTTTGTCCATCTATGAAAAACTGTTTTTT; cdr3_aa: CASSLSIYEKLFF
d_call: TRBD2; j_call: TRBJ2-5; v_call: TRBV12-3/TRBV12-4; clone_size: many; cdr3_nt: TGTGCCAGCAGTACCCGCCCTTCAGCGGGGGGGATTACCCAGTACTTC; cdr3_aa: CASSTRPSAGGITQYF
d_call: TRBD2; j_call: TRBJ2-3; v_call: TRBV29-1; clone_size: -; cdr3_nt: TGCAGCGTTTTTGCTAGCGGGGGGGCGGATACGCAGTATTTT; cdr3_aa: CSVFASGGADTQYF
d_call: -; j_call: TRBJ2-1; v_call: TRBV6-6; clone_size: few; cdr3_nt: TGTGCCAGCACCCTCGGAAATGAGCAGTTCTTC; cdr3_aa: CASTLGNEQFF
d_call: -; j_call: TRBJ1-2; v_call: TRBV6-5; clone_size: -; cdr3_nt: TGTGCCAGCAGTTTAGTCCAGGAGAGGGGCTACACCTTC; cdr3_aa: CASSLVQERGYTF
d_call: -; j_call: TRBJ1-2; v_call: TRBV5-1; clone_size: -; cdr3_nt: TGCGCCAGCAGCTTGGGGACAGTCATGGACTATGGCTACACCTTC; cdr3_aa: CASSLGTVMDYGYTF
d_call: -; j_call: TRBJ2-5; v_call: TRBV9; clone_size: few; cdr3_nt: TGTGCCAGCAGCGTAGCAAGGGTTAAAGAGACCCAGTACTTC; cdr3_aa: CASSVARVKETQYF
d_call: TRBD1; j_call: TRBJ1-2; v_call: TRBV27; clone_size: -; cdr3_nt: TGTGCCAGCAGCTTTTCACAGGGGGCAAACTATGGCTACACCTTC; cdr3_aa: CASSFSQGANYGYTF
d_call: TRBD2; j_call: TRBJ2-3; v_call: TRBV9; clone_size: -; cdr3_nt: TGTGCCAGCAGCGTACCTAGCGGGAGTGATACGCAGTATTTT; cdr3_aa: CASSVPSGSDTQYF
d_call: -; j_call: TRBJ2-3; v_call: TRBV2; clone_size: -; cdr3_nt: TGTGCCAGCAGTGAATTTCAGGGAGATGCAGATACGCAGTATTTT; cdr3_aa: CASSEFQGDADTQYF
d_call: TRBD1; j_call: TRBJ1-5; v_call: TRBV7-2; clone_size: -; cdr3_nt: TGTGCCAGCAGCTACGGGACAGGCGGCAATCAGCCCCAGCATTTT; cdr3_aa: CASSYGTGGNQPQHF
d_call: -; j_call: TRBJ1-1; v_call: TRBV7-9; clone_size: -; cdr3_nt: TGTGCCAGCAGCTTAGATCAGGTGTCGGGCACTGAAGCTTTCTTT; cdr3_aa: CASSLDQVSGTEAFF
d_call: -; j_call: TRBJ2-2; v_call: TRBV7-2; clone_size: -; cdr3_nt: TGTGCCAGCAGCTTGGAGTTACGTTCCCGCACCGGGGAGCTGTTTTTT; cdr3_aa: CASSLELRSRTGELFF
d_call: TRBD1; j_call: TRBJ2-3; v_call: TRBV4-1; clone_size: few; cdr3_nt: TGCGCCAGCAGCCAAGATGGGCCCCGGACAGGAGGAGATACGCAGTATTTT; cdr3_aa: CASSQDGPRTGGDTQYF
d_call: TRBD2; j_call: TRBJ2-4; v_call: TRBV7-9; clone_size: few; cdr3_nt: TGTGCCAGCAGCGTTAGCGGGGAAAACATTCAGTACTTC; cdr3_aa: CASSVSGENIQYF
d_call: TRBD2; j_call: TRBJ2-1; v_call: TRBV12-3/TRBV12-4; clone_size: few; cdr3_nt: TGTGCCAGCAGTTTCGCTAGCGGTAATTACAATGAGCAGTTCTTC; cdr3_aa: CASSFASGNYNEQFF
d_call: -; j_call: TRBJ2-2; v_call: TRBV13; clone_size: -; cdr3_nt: TGTGCCAGCAGCTACTCCCCTGGGTCCGCGAACACCGGGGAGCTGTTTTTT; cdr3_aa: CASSYSPGSANTGELFF
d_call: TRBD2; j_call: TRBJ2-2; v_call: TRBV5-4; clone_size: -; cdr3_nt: TGTGCCAGCAGCCCCCTAGCGGGAGGGCCGGACGGGGAGCTGTTTTTT; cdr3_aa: CASSPLAGGPDGELFF
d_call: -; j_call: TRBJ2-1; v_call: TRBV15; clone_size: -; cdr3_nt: TGTGCCACCAGGAAAGACGGCGGCTACAATGAGCAGTTCTTC; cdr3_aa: CATRKDGGYNEQFF
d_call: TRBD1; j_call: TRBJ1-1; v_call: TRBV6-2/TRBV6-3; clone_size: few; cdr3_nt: TGTGCCAGCAGTCAGGGGGCGATCGCTGAAGCTTTCTTT; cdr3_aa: CASSQGAIAEAFF
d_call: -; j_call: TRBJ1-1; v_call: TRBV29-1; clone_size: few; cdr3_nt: TGCAGCGTTGAGGGGGCGGAAAACACTGAAGCTTTCTTT; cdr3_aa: CSVEGAENTEAFF
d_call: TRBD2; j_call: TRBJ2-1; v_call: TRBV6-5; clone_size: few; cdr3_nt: TGTGCCAGCAGTTACTCTGGGGGAGCGGGGAATGAGCAGTTCTTC; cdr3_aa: CASSYSGGAGNEQFF
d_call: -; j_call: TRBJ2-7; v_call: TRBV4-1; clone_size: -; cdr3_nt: TGCGCCAGCAGCCCTAGGGGAGCCAAGCACGGATACGAGCAGTACTTC; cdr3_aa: CASSPRGAKHGYEQYF
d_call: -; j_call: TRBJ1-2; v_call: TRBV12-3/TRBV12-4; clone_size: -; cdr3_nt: TGTGCCAGCAGTTCCGGGCTCACCTATGGCTACACCTTC; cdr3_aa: CASSSGLTYGYTF
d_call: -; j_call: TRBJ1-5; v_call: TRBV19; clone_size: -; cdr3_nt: TGTGCCAGTAGTATGTTGCGGGGGGGCAGACTTTATAGCAATCAGCCCCAGCATTTT; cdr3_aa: CASSMLRGGRLYSNQPQHF
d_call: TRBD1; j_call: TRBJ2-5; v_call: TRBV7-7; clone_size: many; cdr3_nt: TGTGCTAGCAGTACCGGGACAGGGTCCCGCGCGGAGACCCAGTACTTC; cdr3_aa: CASSTGTGSRAETQYF
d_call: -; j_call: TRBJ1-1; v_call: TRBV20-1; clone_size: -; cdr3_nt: TGCAGTGCTAGACGGGGGACGAACACTGAAGCTTTCTTT; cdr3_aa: CSARRGTNTEAFF
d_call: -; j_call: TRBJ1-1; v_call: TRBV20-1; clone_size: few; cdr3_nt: TGCAGTGCTAGACCCGTCTGGACGGAGAACACTGAAGCTTTCTTT; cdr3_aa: CSARPVWTENTEAFF
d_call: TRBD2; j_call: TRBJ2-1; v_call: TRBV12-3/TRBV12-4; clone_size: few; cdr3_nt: TGTGCCAGCAGAGTAGCGGGGCCCTACAATGAGCAGTTCTTC; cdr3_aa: CASRVAGPYNEQFF
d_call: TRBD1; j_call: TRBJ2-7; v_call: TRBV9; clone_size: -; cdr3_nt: TGTGCCAGCAGCGAGATGGGACAGGGAGTGGACGAGCAGTACTTC; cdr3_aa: CASSEMGQGVDEQYF
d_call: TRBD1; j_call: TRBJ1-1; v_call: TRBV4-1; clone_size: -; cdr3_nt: TGCGCCAGCAGCCAGGATACGGGACAGGGAACTGAAGCTTTCTTT; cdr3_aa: CASSQDTGQGTEAFF
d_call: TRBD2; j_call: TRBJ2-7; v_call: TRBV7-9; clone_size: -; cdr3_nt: TGTGCCAGCAGCTTAGCTGGCGGGGGAGTCTACGAGCAGTACTTC; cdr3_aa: CASSLAGGGVYEQYF
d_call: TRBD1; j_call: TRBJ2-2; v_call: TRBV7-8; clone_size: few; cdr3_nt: TGTGCCAGCAGCTTAGGGGACAGGTCGACCGGGGAGCTGTTTTTT; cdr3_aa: CASSLGDRSTGELFF
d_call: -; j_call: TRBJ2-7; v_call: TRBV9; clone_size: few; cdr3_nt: TGTGCCAGCAGCGGAAGATCGGGGGATCCAACCTACGAGCAGTACTTC; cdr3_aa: CASSGRSGDPTYEQYF
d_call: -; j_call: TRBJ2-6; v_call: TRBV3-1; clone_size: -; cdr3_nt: TGTGCCAGCAGCCCCAGTCATCGGGACTGGATGGGCAACGTCCTTACTTTC; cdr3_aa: CASSPSHRDWMGNVLTF
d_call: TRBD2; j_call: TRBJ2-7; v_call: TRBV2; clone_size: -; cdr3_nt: TGTGCCAGCAGAGCGGGACTAGCGGCTTCCTACGAGCAGTACTTC; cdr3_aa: CASRAGLAASYEQYF
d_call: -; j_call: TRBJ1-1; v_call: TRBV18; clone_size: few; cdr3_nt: TGTGCCAGCTCACCATCAGGGACCTTCTCAACGGTGAACACTGAAGCTTTCTTT; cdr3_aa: CASSPSGTFSTVNTEAFF
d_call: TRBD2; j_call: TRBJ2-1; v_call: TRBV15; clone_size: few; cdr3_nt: TGTGCCACCGGGGCGGGAGGGGCCTACAATGAGCAGTTCTTC; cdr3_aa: CATGAGGAYNEQFF
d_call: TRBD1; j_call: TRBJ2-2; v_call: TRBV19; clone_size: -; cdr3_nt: TGTGCCAGTAAAGAAGGACAGGGGGCCGGGGAGCTGTTTTTT; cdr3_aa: CASKEGQGAGELFF
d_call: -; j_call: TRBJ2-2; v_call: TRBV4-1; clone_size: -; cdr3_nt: TGCGCCAGCAGCCAAGTGGGTTTAGATAGAAACACCGGGGAGCTGTTTTTT; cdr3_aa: CASSQVGLDRNTGELFF
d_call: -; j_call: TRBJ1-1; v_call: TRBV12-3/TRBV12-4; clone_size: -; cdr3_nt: TGTGCCAGCAGTTTAGTGGGTTTATCTGAAGCTTTCTTT; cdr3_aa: CASSLVGLSEAFF
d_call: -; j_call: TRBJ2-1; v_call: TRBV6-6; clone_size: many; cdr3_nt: TGTGCCAGCAGTCCCGGACGCTATGAGCAGTTCTTC; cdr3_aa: CASSPGRYEQFF
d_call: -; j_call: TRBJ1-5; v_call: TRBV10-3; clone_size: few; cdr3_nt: TGTGCCATCAGTCCTACAGGGAAGCAGCCCCAGCATTTT; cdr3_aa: CAISPTGKQPQHF
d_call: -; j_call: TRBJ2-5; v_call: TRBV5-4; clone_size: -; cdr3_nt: TGTGCCAGCAGCTTGAAGGCAGCGACCCTCCAAGAGACCCAGTACTTC; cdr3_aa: CASSLKAATLQETQYF
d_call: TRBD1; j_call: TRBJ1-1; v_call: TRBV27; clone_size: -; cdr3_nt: TGTGCCAGCAGTAGACAGGGGGGGACCCACACTGAAGCTTTCTTT; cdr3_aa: CASSRQGGTHTEAFF
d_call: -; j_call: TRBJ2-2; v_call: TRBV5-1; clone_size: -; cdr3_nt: TGCGCCAGCAGACTCGGGGTCTTGGCGAACACCGGGGAGCTGTTTTTT; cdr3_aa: CASRLGVLANTGELFF
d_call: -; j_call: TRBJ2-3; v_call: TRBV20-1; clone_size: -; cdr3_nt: TGCAGTGCTGCAGGGACTCCTATCACAGATACGCAGTATTTT; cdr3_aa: CSAAGTPITDTQYF
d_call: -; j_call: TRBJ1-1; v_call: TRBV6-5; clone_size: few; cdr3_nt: TGTGCCAGCAGCCTTAGACTGGGCACTGAAGCTTTCTTT; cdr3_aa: CASSLRLGTEAFF
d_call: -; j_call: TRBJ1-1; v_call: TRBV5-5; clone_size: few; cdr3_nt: TGTGCCAGCAGCTCCCGGGTGATGAACACTGAAGCTTTCTTT; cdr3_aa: CASSSRVMNTEAFF
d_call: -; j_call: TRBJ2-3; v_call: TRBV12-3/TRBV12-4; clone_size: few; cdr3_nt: TGTGCCAGCAGTACCGGGACGGACTCCTCGGCGCAGTATTTT; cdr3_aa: CASSTGTDSSAQYF
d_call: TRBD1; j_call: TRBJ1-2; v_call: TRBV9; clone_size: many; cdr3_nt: TGTGCCAGCAGCGGAGGACAGGGAGTCAGCTACACCTTC; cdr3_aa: CASSGGQGVSYTF
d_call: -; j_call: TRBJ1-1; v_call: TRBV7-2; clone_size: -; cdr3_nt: TGTGCCAGCAGCTTAGGTTGGCAGGGAGCAGCTTTCTTT; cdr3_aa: CASSLGWQGAAFF
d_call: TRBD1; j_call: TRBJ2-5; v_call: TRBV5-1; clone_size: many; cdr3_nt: TGCGCCAGCAGCAATCGGACAGGCCAAGAGACCCAGTACTTC; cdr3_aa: CASSNRTGQETQYF
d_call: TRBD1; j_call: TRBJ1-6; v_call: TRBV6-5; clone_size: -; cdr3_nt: TGTGCCAGCAGTTACTCGACAGGGGGAGATTCACCCCTCCACTTT; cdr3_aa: CASSYSTGGDSPLHF